This is a list of T cell receptor beta chains from one sample in a study of shared clonotypes between healthy human individuals. Sequencing used immunoSEQ multiplex PCR; TCRdb keeps in-frame clones, though not all of them. Here the sample spans over a million clones, roughly 97% being singletons. Material for sequencing was naive CD4+ T cells sorted from blood. The receptor set was obtained from a man aged 30 to 45 in good health. CDR3s include the opening cysteine and the closing phenylalanine or tryptophan. The D gene is left open where the match is weak. Where a row states a size, it is once, few, many or the class of an expanded clone; other rows omit it.

CASSYDSLRATTDTQYF	TGTGCCAGCAGCTACGACTCCCTCAGGGCCACCACAGATACGCAGTATTTT	.	TRBJ2-3	TRBV5-6	.	17
CASSQALGTSATGNEQFF	TGCGCCAGCAGCCAAGCACTCGGGACTAGCGCTACCGGGAATGAGCAGTTCTTC	.	TRBJ2-1	TRBV4-3	TRBD2	18
CASSRRDRGAGELFF	TGTGCCAGCAGCCGGAGGGACAGGGGTGCCGGGGAGCTGTTTTTT	.	TRBJ2-2	TRBV5-6	TRBD1	15
CASSPRDSSSGANVLTF	TGTGCCAGCAGCCCCCGGGACAGCTCCTCTGGGGCCAACGTCCTGACTTTC	.	TRBJ2-6	TRBV9	TRBD1	17
CASSPGTASGANVLTF	TGTGCCAGCAGCCCGGGGACAGCGTCTGGGGCCAACGTCCTGACTTTC	.	TRBJ2-6	TRBV28	TRBD1	16
CASSSPGQYEQFF	TGCGCCAGCAGCTCCCCGGGGCAATATGAGCAGTTCTTC	.	TRBJ2-1	TRBV5-1	.	13
CATSGPGHEQYF	TGTGCCACCTCCGGCCCGGGGCACGAGCAGTACTTC	.	TRBJ2-7	TRBV19	.	12
CASSARRMREPDTQYF	TGTGCCAGCAGCGCTCGAAGAATGCGGGAGCCAGATACGCAGTATTTT	once	TRBJ2-3	TRBV9	TRBD2	16
CASSTAGVTEAFF	TGTGCCAGCAGTACAGCGGGCGTCACTGAAGCTTTCTTT	.	TRBJ1-1	TRBV2	.	13
CASTHPGTDTGELFF	TGTGCCAGCACCCACCCCGGGACAGACACCGGGGAGCTGTTTTTT	.	TRBJ2-2	TRBV6-6	TRBD1	15
CASSEPETQYF	TGTGCCAGCAGTGAACCCGAGACCCAGTACTTC	few	TRBJ2-5	TRBV2	.	11
CASSPSRDNAPPDF	TGTGCCAGCAGCCCGAGCCGGGACAACGCGCCGCCCGACTTC	.	TRBJ2-5	TRBV7-2	.	14
CASSGRDWAYF	TGTGCCAGCAGTGGGAGGGACTGGGCGTACTTC	.	TRBJ2-7	TRBV28	TRBD2	11
CSVGGALNEQFF	TGCAGCGTTGGCGGGGCTCTGAATGAGCAGTTCTTC	.	TRBJ2-1	TRBV29-1	.	12
CASSLTGGRGNEQFF	TGTGCCAGCAGCTTAACCGGCGGGAGGGGCAATGAGCAGTTCTTC	.	TRBJ2-1	TRBV7-3	TRBD2	15
CASSLDSWDTLNTEAFF	TGTGCCAGCAGCCTCGATTCTTGGGACACTTTGAACACTGAAGCTTTCTTT	.	TRBJ1-1	TRBV5-5	.	17